A single sample gave rise to the 2 T cell receptor beta chains below, sequenced in a study of neurological immune-mediated disorders. Time point in this sample: longitudinal time-point 1 (baseline). TCRdb re-analysed the 5' RACE reads in MiXCR, keeping a single row per CDR3 protein. Of tens of thousands of distinct CDR3 sequences listed, roughly 15% are singletons. The sequenced material came from PBMCs. The receptors were sampled from a female donor with HTLV-1-associated myelopathy (HAM/TSP).

The chain joins TRBV19 to TRBJ2-5; tentatively, D is TRBD1 (6 bases). The CDR3 is 14 amino acids. Germline loops: CDR1 LNHDA, CDR2 SQIVND (reference sequence). V lost 3 bases, J lost 4 bases, and 12 bases lay in between. CDR3 sequence reads: CASSMMGTPETQYF. In DNA form, the CDR3 reads TGTGCCAGTAGTATGATGGGGACACCAGAGACCCAGTACTTC.

This clonotype was counted a single time. The J gene is TRBJ2-7, the V gene TRBV5-1, with D perhaps matching TRBD1 (6 bases). The CDR3 is 16 amino acids. Germline CDR1 SGHRS, CDR2 YFSETQ. V dropped 4 bases and J dropped 2 bases, with 19 bases sitting between them. The CDR3 is CASSPGPARGTYEQYF. The CDR3 nucleotides read TGCGCCAGCAGCCCCGGGCCCGCCAGGGGTACCTACGAGCAGTACTTC.